This TCR beta chain was profiled in a study of immune evolution from preneoplasia to lung adenocarcinoma (dated by TCRdb to the early 2020s). Notes on the research overall: The study profiled immune contexture across lung adenocarcinoma precursors and invasive adenocarcinoma using immune gene expression, TCR sequencing and multiplex immunofluorescence. It was reported in the study that 100 to 110 samples were used for TCR sequencing. Resected precursor lesions (AAH, AIS, MIA) and invasive adenocarcinomas were compared against paired morphologically normal lung tissue. The sample size depended on which specimens were available, not on a prior power calculation. The immune data were integrated with whole exome sequencing and methylation data obtained from the same cohort of nodules. POLYSOLVER was used to infer class I HLA alleles from exome data, and LOHHLA was used to detect allele-specific HLA loss. The overall cohort was made up of 45 to 60 patients with pulmonary nodules who had surgical resection. The TCR sequencing data were obtained from about 47 patients. What the work shows at the level of the full study, not this receptor alone: The findings were based on association rather than direct causation, and larger cohorts with long-term follow-up and longitudinal biopsies were deemed needed. Top T cell clone frequencies were highest in normal lung and appeared to decrease progressively from AAH through AIS, MIA and invasive adenocarcinoma. Clonality was highest in normal lung, while later-stage lesions appeared to have lower clonality but higher T cell density and diversity. Because all patients were from Japan and China, applicability to Western populations was uncertain.

The immunoSEQ hsTCRbeta Kit was used to sequence TCR beta CDR3 regions from DNA. The authors' analysis ran thus. The ImmunoSEQ Analyzer was used to analyse the TCR sequencing data. T cell clonality was defined as 1 minus Pielou's evenness computed on productive rearrangements. To measure T cell diversity, the inverse Simpson index was applied to productive templates. T cell density was expressed as TCR beta template counts normalized to usable DNA, with usable DNA estimated by amplifying and sequencing housekeeping genes. Two-sided Kruskal-Wallis tests were used to compare TCR metrics across histologic stages. Held by TCRdb, this immuneACCESS table contains in-frame sequences only and omits some clones. Under half of the omission traces to an unresolved V gene where checked; the cause of the rest is unknown. That table gives V, J and clone size, and the DNA gave D and trimming. The sample table holds around 3,500 clones, of which 77% were seen once. The top ten constitute roughly an eighth of the sample.

Patients underwent resection in Japan or China between the mid-2010s and the late 2010s. Two lung cancer pathologists independently confirmed the histologic diagnosis of each case on H&E slides. FFPE tissue was used for DNA isolation with the AllPrep DNA/RNA FFPE Kit. For this clone: This receptor's antigen is unknown. Within one base of it there is no much larger clone, and no base qualities were kept.

CDR1 is given as MDHEN and CDR2 as SYDVKM, both from the germline V gene. From cysteine to phenylalanine, the CDR3 is 18 amino acids long. The DNA shown is the 54-base CDR3, in frame from base 1. V loses 2 bases at its end and J loses 2 bases; junction bases beyond the gene matches: 11. The rearrangement joined TRBV28 to TRBJ2-1; 8 central bases correspond to TRBD2. The receptor comes from a person between 65 and 79 years old with lung adenocarcinoma. Sequences were obtained from FFPE adjacent normal lung tissue. The DNA sequence is TGTGCCAGCAGTTTACCCGCTAGCGGGTTGGGGACCTACAATGAGCAGTTCTTC. Its amino acids are CASSLPASGLGTYNEQFF.